Sequencing of this TCR beta chain was carried out in a study of vaccination and CD4 T cells after COVID-19. With respect to this clonotype: Its antigen is undetermined.

CDR3 length equals 14 residues. Germline CDR1 is SEHNR and CDR2 is FQNEAQ (reference sequence). V gave up 5 bases and J gave up 6 bases; unmatched junction bases: 5. Treatment: approximately nine-day PBMC culture with coronavirus spike peptide pools or control peptides (ViraFEST assay). Cultured CD4+ T-cell DNA underwent Oncomine TCR Beta short-read sequencing. TCRdb re-called the PCR reads with MiXCR, one entry per CDR3 protein. This table holds 8,500 to 14,000 distinct CDR3 sequences, about 40% found once. The rearrangement links TRBV7-9 to TRBJ1-5, with 9 bases identical to TRBD1. Sequencing used CD4+ T cells from blood, cultured in vitro. The receptor was isolated from a human donor who had recovered from COVID-19. Here the CDR3 reads CASSRDREGQPQHF. The CDR3 DNA reads TGTGCCAGCAGCCGGGACAGGGAGGGTCAGCCCCAGCATTTT.